This T cell receptor (beta chain) was recovered during a study of blood T cell repertoires in COVID-19. Study background: Specimens from acute and convalescent COVID-19 originated in the United States, Italy and Spain. Sources were T cells, B-cell-depleted T cells, or PBMCs; the material itself was cDNA or gDNA.

This clone was seen just once. Study processing details: Amplification with reference gene primers provided the estimates of nucleated cell counts. Sequenced by immunoSEQ multiplex PCR; TCRdb stores in-frame clones only, minus some. The V and J calls and the clone size are those of that table, but D and trimming were determined from the DNA. The table records 240,000 or so clones, about four fifths of them present only once. Germline trimming cut 6 bases from V and 2 bases from J; bases unmatched to any gene: 7. CDR1 is LNHDA and CDR2 is SQIVND in the germline V gene (reference sequence). The CDR3 extends over 14 amino acids.

The source of this sequence is a young woman with acute or convalescent COVID-19. The material sequenced was peripheral blood. The rearrangement links TRBV19 to TRBJ2-7; 7 bases map to TRBD2. This CDR3 reads CASSPSGTPYEQYF. The CDR3 bases are TGTGCCAGTAGCCCTAGCGGAACCCCCTACGAGCAGTACTTC.